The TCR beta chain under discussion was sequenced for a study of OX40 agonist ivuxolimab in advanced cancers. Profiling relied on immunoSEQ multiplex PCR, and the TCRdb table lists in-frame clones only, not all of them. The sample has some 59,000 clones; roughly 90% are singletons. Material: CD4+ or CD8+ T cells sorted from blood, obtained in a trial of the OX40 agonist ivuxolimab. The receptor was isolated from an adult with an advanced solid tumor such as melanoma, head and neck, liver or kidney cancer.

DNA of the CDR3: TGCGCCAGCAGCCCCGCCTACAATGAGCAGTTCTTC. It is translated as CASSPAYNEQFF. This rearrangement joins TRBV4-1 to TRBJ2-1; no firm D call. The CDR3 extends over 12 amino acids. With 4 bases removed from V and 2 bases from J, the gap between germline ends came to 3 bases. Per germline, CDR1 MGHRA and CDR2 YSYEKL.